This T cell receptor beta chain was found in a study of identifying expanded T cells in peripheral blood. V was trimmed by 4 bases and J by 4 bases, leaving 9 bases between them. Germline V gene data show CDR1 as SQVTM and CDR2 as ANQGSEA. The CDR3 runs 12 residues. Repertoires were generated with immunoSEQ multiplex PCR, while TCRdb's copy carries only in-frame clones and drops some. The sample lists under 150,000 clones, 65% to 90% occurring once. There are a few counts of this clone. Sequencing was performed on blood. The receptor's source is a person between 18 and 75 years old in good health. The V and J genes are TRBV29-1 and TRBJ2-3; D is unclear. The CDR3 DNA reads TGCAGCGTTGTAGGTTACCCAGATACGCAGTATTTT. Protein product: CSVVGYPDTQYF.